Listed here are 18 T cell receptor beta chains from one sample, sequenced in a study of vaccination and CD4 T cells after COVID-19. Once obtained from cultured CD4+ T cells, the DNA was sequenced using the Oncomine TCR Beta short-read assay. TCRdb itself ran the PCR reads through MiXCR, one entry per CDR3 protein. The sample lists around 16,000 distinct CDR3 sequences, 70% to 80% seen once, with approximately 17% in the top ten. Their antigens are not known. Treatment indicated: approximately nine-day PBMC culture with coronavirus spike peptide pools or control peptides (ViraFEST assay). Sequences were obtained from CD4+ T cells from blood, cultured in vitro. The receptors originated from a human donor who had recovered from COVID-19.

The J gene is TRBJ2-2, the V gene TRBV20-1, with 11 bases matching TRBD1. Germline CDR1 is DFQATT and CDR2 is SNEGSKA (reference sequence). V lost 1 base, J lost 6 bases, and 1 base stayed unmatched. This CDR3 comprises 14 residues. This CDR3 reads CSARGGQGAGELFF. CDR3 DNA sequence: TGCAGTGCTAGAGGGGGACAGGGGGCCGGGGAGCTGTTTTTT.

The chain joins TRBV7-9 to TRBJ1-1; no clear D. The CDR3 covers 14 residues. Germline CDR1 and CDR2: SEHNR and FQNEAQ (reference sequence). The V and J ends lost 6 bases and 1 base respectively, with 12 bases between them. CDR3 DNA: TGTGCCAGCAGACCAACCGGGTCGAACACTGAAGCTTTCTTT. Translation: CASRPTGSNTEAFF.

The gene calls are TRBV20-1 and TRBJ2-5; 16 bases are a match to TRBD2. CDR3 length: 16 residues. Germline V CDR1 and CDR2: DFQATT, SNEGSKA (reference sequence). V lost 5 bases, J lost 5 bases, and 8 bases stayed unmatched. Written as DNA, the CDR3 is TGCAGTGCTCACAAGGGACTAGCGGGAGGGCCGGAGACCCAGTACTTC. Protein sequence: CSAHKGLAGGPETQYF.

By sample fraction, this clonotype is medium-sized (0.01 to 0.1%). The CDR3 is CASSPAYLGTDTQYF. CDR3 bases: TGTGCCAGCTCACCAGCTTATTTGGGCACAGATACGCAGTATTTT. The V and J genes are TRBV18 and TRBJ2-3; D is ambiguous. CDR1 and CDR2 from the germline V gene are KGHSH and LQKENI. There are 15 residues in the CDR3. V was cut by 2 bases and J by 1 base, with 10 bases left in between.

The chain employs TRBV7-2 and TRBJ1-3, with 7 bases matching TRBD1. V lost 5 bases, J lost 2 bases, and 9 bases stayed unmatched. The CDR3 is 16 amino acids. CDR1 is SGHTA and CDR2 is FQGNSA in the germline V gene. The CDR3 bases are TGTGCCAGCAGCCCTACAGGACAGGCCCCTGGAAACACCATATATTTT. Protein product: CASSPTGQAPGNTIYF.

V gene TRBV20-1 combines with J gene TRBJ2-7, with TRBD2 identical over 9 bases. The ends lost 3 bases at V and 5 bases at J; junction bases unmatched: 8. This CDR3 has 14 residues. Germline V lookup: CDR1 DFQATT, CDR2 SNEGSKA (reference sequence). The CDR3 DNA is TGCAGTGCTAGGTATAGCGGGAGAATTGACGAGCAGTACTTC. Residues: CSARYSGRIDEQYF.

J is TRBJ2-3 and V is TRBV19; a possible D gene is TRBD2 (5 bases). CDR3 size: 14 residues. Germline CDR1 LNHDA, CDR2 SQIVND (reference sequence). Trimming took 7 bases from V and 1 from J, leaving 12 bases between them. CDR3 DNA sequence: TGTGCCAGTACCCGTGGTAGCGGCACAGATACGCAGTATTTT. This gives the protein CASTRGSGTDTQYF.

The gene calls are TRBV6-1 and TRBJ2-6, with 7 bases matching TRBD2. The CDR3 loop spans 18 amino acids. V lost 5 bases to trimming and J lost 0 bases; unmatched junction nucleotides: 10. The V gene's germline CDR1 is MNHNS and CDR2 SASEGT. CDR3 sequence: CASSTTAGFHSGANVLTF. DNA of the CDR3: TGTGCCAGCAGTACAACAGCGGGATTCCACTCTGGGGCCAACGTCCTGACTTTC.

This chain joins TRBV24-1 and TRBJ2-3; D unclear. The CDR3 sequence is 17 residues long. CDR1 KGHDR and CDR2 SFDVKD come from the germline V gene. The V gene lost 5 bases and the J gene lost 2 bases, with 19 bases spanning the gap. CDR3 residues: CATSGLNGHLSTDTQYF. DNA for the CDR3: TGTGCCACCAGTGGATTGAACGGTCACCTTTCCACAGATACGCAGTATTTT.

V is TRBV7-9 and J is TRBJ2-5; 7 bases line up with TRBD1. Germline loops: CDR1 SEHNR, CDR2 FQNEAQ (reference sequence). The V segment lost 5 bases and the J segment 5 bases; nucleotides outside the gene matches: 14. The CDR3 sequence is 16 residues long. CDR3 coding DNA: TGTGCCAGCAGCGAACAGGGGACCGCAATGCGGGAGACCCAGTACTTC. Amino acids: CASSEQGTAMRETQYF. Based on the CDR3 plus reference TRBV7-9 and TRBJ2-5, the full variable domain is DTGVSQNPRHKITKRGQNVTFRCDPISEHNRLYWYRQTLGQGPEFLTYFQNEAQLEKSRLLSDRFSAERPKGSFSTLEIQRTEQGDSAMYLCASSEQGTAMRETQYFGPGTRLLVL.

The rearrangement uses TRBV20-1 and TRBJ2-7; D call uncertain. The CDR3 runs to 15 residues. Trimming removed 0 bases from V and 0 bases from J, with 12 bases in between. Per germline, CDR1 DFQATT and CDR2 SNEGSKA (reference sequence). The DNA of the CDR3 is TGCAGTGCTAGAGATCTGAGCCGAACCTCCTACGAGCAGTACTTC. As protein: CSARDLSRTSYEQYF.

V usage is TRBV20-1 and J usage is TRBJ1-5; D might be TRBD1 (6 bases). The V gene's germline CDR1 is DFQATT and CDR2 SNEGSKA (reference sequence). The CDR3 totals 13 residues. Trimming took 1 base from V and 5 from J, leaving 9 bases between them. The CDR3, as DNA: TGCAGTGCTAGAGGGGACAACGATCAGCCCCAGCATTTT. It translates to CSARGDNDQPQHF.

The rearrangement links TRBV7-3 to TRBJ2-5; D ambiguous. Germline loops: CDR1 SGHTA, CDR2 FQGTGA. The CDR3 totals 14 residues. V lost 0 bases, J lost 5 bases, and 10 bases lay in between. The CDR3 DNA sequence: TGTGCCAGCAGCTTAACGCCTACAACCGAGACCCAGTACTTC. This gives the protein CASSLTPTTETQYF.

The rearrangement joins TRBV7-9 to TRBJ1-2; 9 positions match TRBD1. V trimming: 4 bases; J trimming: 8 bases; junction bases outside the gene matches: 8. CDR3 length equals 14 residues. Germline V gene lookup returns CDR1 SEHNR and CDR2 FQNEAQ (reference sequence). In nucleotides, the CDR3 is TGTGCCAGCAGCTCAACGGACAGGGGCGGCGGCTACACCTTC. Translated, it gives CASSSTDRGGGYTF.

The J gene is TRBJ2-7, the V gene TRBV7-3; 8 bases fit TRBD1. The CDR3 loop spans 15 amino acids. Germline lookup yields CDR1 SGHTA and CDR2 FQGTGA. V was clipped by 1 base and J by 4 bases; unmatched bases: 6. In DNA, the CDR3 is TGTGCCAGCAGCTTAAATTCAGGGGGCTATTACGAGCAGTACTTC. Its protein is CASSLNSGGYYEQYF. Based on the CDR3 plus reference TRBV7-3 and TRBJ2-7, the full variable domain is GAGVSQTPSNKVTEKGKYVELRCDPISGHTALYWYRQSLGQGPEFLIYFQGTGAADDSGLPNDRFFAVRPEGSVSTLKIQRTERGDSAVYLCASSLNSGGYYEQYFGPGTRLTVT.

As regards this clonotype: At one boundary the junction diverges from the germline segment, which might be a read error. CDR3 residues: CASSYLTADITLLNF. CDR3 DNA sequence: TGTGCCAGCAGCTATCTCACGGCTGACATCACCTTATTAAACTTC. The V gene is TRBV7-6, the J gene TRBJ2-7, with D uncertain. The germline gives CDR1 SGHVS, CDR2 FNYEAQ. CDR3 length: 15 amino acids.

V is TRBV7-2 and J is TRBJ2-3; D unclear. The CDR3 is 16 residues long. Germline values: CDR1 SGHTA, CDR2 FQGNSA. V lost 5 bases to trimming and J lost 4 bases, with 19 bases between them. Written as DNA, the CDR3 is TGTGCCAGCAGCCATGGTTGGGCCTCCCGGCCAGATACGCAGTATTTT. This encodes CASSHGWASRPDTQYF.

The rearrangement joins TRBV30 to TRBJ1-1; TRBD1 might be the D (5 bases). The CDR3 length is 13 residues. CDR1 is GTSNPN and CDR2 is SVGIG in the germline V gene (reference sequence). Trimming removed 0 bases from V and 4 bases from J, with 9 bases in between. CDR3 coding DNA: TGTGCCTGGAGTGTACAGAGGGGCACTGAAGCTTTCTTT. This encodes CAWSVQRGTEAFF.